Sequencing of this T cell receptor beta chain was carried out in a study of blood T cell repertoires in COVID-19 (TCRdb year 2020). About the investigation overall: The collaborator samples originated in the United States, Italy and Spain and spanned the acute and convalescent phases of COVID-19. The material from the prospective study consisted of cDNA or gDNA derived from T cells, B-cell-depleted T cells, or PBMCs. The dataset comprised deeply sampled blood TCRbeta repertoires from subjects exposed to, actively infected with, or recovered from COVID-19. A freely available public database, intended as a resource for researchers studying the immune response to SARS-CoV-2, is where the repertoires were released. Samples came from the ongoing ImmuneRACE study (first 160 participants) plus 1,254 subjects from 6 global collaborators. Sample metadata almost always included a de-identified subject ID, COVID-19 status, age in years and sex. Where available, HLA class I and class II types were taken from metadata supplied by the sample provider and were not determined by assay-based typing. Here is what the overall study found, with its caveats: Clinical and demographic metadata were provided uncurated, with the amount varying by source and participant.

Including cysteine and phenylalanine, the CDR3 has 15 amino acids. Left in the record is the CDR3 DNA by itself, 45 bases read in frame from the first base. The junction shows trimming of 7 bases on V and 1 base on J, and the gene matches do not reach 6 bases of it. CDR1 and CDR2 are drawn from the germline V gene (reference sequence): LNHDA, SQIVND. Whole blood was collected in K2EDTA tubes by collaborating institutions according to the institutions' own protocols. For TCRbeta analysis, collaborator samples were shipped as frozen whole blood, as isolated PBMCs, or as DNA extracted from either sample type. The immunoSEQ Assay, a bias-controlled multiplex PCR, was used to amplify TCRbeta CDR3 regions from genomic DNA. In the paper's pipeline: Nucleated cell counts per sample were estimated from amplification of reference gene primers within the assay. To quantify the absolute abundance of each unique TCRbeta CDR3 rearrangement, sequence reads were collapsed and filtered. Productive Simpson clonality was computed per sample as the square root of Simpson's diversity index over productive rearrangements. TCRdb retrieved this table from immuneACCESS and kept in-frame rearrangements only. Not all clones are present; in checked studies, unresolved V genes account for under half, and no reason is known for the remainder. V and J calls and clone size are copied from that table; D and trimming were computed from the DNA. The sample table lists more than 200,000 clones, roughly three quarters of them with a count of one. The ten largest clones add up to approximately 4% of the sample.

As to this clone: Its antigen is unknown. Qualities for individual bases were not recorded, and no much larger clone is one base off.

The rearranged chain carries TRBV19 and TRBJ2-3, with 9 middle bases fitting TRBD2. The clonotype comes from a woman between 40 and 50 years old with active or convalescent COVID-19. The specimen sequenced was peripheral blood. The encoded CDR3 is CASKTSGVGTDTQYF. The sequence in DNA is TGTGCCAGTAAGACTAGCGGAGTAGGCACAGATACGCAGTATTTT.